This TCR beta chain was sequenced during a study of regulatory T cells in long-lasting Graves disease. Study-level background: Graves' patients diagnosed newly had used antithyroid drugs under 3 months.

This clonotype was detected only a few times. Arm-PCR of CDR3 regions and iRepertoire HTBI primers were the basis on which TCR beta libraries were built. Each CDR3 protein gets one entry after TCRdb re-called the multiplex PCR reads with MiXCR. Of 400,000 to 500,000 distinct CDR3 sequences listed, about a sixth are singletons. This CDR3 has 14 amino acids. The trim removed 5 bases at V and 5 bases at J, leaving 3 bases unmatched. Germline V CDR1 and CDR2: SEHNR, FQNEAQ (reference sequence). The time point denotes: newly diagnosed GD, antithyroid drugs for less than 3 months. The TCR library was made from RNA extracted from PBMCs. The data were also submitted as part of a second study, on T cells in Graves' hyperthyroidism and ophthalmopathy. Per that study: In the first-round RT-PCR of the TCR CDR3, the HTBI primer set was used.

The sequence was collected from a woman aged 18-30 years with Graves disease. The sample here was peripheral blood mononuclear cells (PBMCs), taken at new diagnosis, from a patient treated with antithyroid drugs. The chain employs TRBV7-9 and TRBJ2-2, with 9 bases lining up with TRBD2. The chain's CDR3 is CASSSGLATGELFF. In nucleotides, the CDR3 is TGTGCCAGCAGCAGCGGACTAGCGACCGGGGAGCTGTTTTTT.